This T cell receptor (beta chain) was observed in a study of CD8 T cells in Susac syndrome. This CDR3 region has 15 residues. Germline assignment: CDR1 KGHDR and CDR2 SFDVKD. Germline trimming cut 3 bases from V and 0 bases from J; bases unmatched to any gene: 1. CD8+ and CD4+ blood T cells underwent TCR beta sequencing. Reverse transcription used roughly 0.5 to 1 ug RNA and random hexamers. TCRdb re-derived calls from the immunoSEQ multiplex PCR reads in MiXCR, one entry per CDR3 protein. The sample has roughly 86,000 distinct CDR3 sequences, about 96% seen once. What was sequenced was CD8+ T cells from PBMCs. This TCR came from a human donor with Susac syndrome. This chain joins TRBV24-1 and TRBJ2-4; TRBD1 aligns across 7 bases. The CDR3 protein is CATSDTGVAKNIQYF. DNA for the CDR3: TGTGCCACCAGTGATACAGGGGTAGCCAAAAACATTCAGTACTTC.